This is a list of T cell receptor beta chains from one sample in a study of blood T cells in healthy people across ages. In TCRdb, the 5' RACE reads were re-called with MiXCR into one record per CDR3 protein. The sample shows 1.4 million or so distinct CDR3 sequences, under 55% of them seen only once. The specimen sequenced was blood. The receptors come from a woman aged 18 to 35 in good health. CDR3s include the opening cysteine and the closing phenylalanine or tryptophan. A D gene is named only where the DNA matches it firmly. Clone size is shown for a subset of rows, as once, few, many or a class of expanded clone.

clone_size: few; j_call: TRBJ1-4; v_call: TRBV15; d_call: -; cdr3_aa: CATSRGRGTNEKLFF; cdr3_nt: TGTGCCACCAGCAGAGGGCGGGGAACTAATGAAAAACTGTTTTTT
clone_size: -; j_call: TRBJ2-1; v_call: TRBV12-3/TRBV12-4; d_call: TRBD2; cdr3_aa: CASSLSRLAVPTYNEQFF; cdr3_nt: TGTGCCAGCAGTTTAAGTCGGCTAGCGGTACCGACCTACAATGAGCAGTTCTTC
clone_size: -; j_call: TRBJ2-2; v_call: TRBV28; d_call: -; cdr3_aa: CASKVGTGELFF; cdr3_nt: TGTGCCAGCAAAGTGGGGACCGGGGAGCTGTTTTTT
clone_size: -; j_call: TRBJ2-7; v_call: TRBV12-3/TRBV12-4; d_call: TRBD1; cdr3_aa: CASRRGNGAGQGLSYEQYF; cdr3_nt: TGTGCCAGCAGGCGAGGTAATGGCGCGGGACAGGGACTATCCTACGAGCAGTACTTC
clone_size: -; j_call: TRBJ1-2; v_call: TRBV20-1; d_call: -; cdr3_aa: CSARGQGTFYGYTF; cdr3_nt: TGCAGTGCTAGAGGGCAGGGGACTTTCTATGGCTACACCTTC
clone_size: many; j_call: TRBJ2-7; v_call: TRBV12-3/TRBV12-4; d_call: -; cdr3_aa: CASSLGVQGNYEQYF; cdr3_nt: TGTGCCAGCAGTTTAGGTGTGCAGGGTAACTACGAGCAGTACTTC
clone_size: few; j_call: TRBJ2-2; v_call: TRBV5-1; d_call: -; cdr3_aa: CASSWGQMTGELFF; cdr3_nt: TGCGCCAGCAGCTGGGGGCAGATGACCGGGGAGCTGTTTTTT
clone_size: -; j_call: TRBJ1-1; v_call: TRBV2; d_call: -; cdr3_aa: CAGSEVLGGGVNTEAFF; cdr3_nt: TGTGCCGGCAGTGAAGTCCTCGGTGGTGGGGTGAACACTGAAGCTTTCTTT
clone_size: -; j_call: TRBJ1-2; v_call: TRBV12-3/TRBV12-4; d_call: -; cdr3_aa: CASSYAGEVIYGYTF; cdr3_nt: TGTGCCAGCAGTTACGCGGGAGAAGTTATTTATGGCTACACCTTC
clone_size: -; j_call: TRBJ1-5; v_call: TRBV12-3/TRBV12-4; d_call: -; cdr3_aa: CASRRQGLAQPQHF; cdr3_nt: TGTGCCAGCCGTCGCCAGGGGTTGGCTCAGCCCCAGCATTTT
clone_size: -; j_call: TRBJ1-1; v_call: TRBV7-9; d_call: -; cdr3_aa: CASSPRAMNTEAFF; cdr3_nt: TGTGCCAGCAGCCCTAGGGCGATGAACACTGAAGCTTTCTTT
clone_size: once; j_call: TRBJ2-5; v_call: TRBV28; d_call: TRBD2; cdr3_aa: CASSYISGKTDNEQYF; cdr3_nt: TGTGCCAGCAGTTATATTAGCGGGAAGACCGACAATGAGCAGTACTTC
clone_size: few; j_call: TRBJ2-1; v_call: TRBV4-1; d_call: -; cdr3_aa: CASSQDFAEQFF; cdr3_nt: TGCGCCAGCAGCCAAGATTTCGCTGAGCAGTTCTTC
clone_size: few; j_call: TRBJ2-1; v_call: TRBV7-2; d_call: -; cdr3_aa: CASSLDSGVTGNEQFF; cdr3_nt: TGTGCCAGCAGCTTAGATTCAGGAGTAACGGGGAATGAGCAGTTCTTC
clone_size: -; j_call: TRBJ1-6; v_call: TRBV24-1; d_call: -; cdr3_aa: CATSEGVAGSPLHF; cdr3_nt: TGTGCCACCAGTGAAGGGGTTGCTGGCTCACCCCTCCACTTT
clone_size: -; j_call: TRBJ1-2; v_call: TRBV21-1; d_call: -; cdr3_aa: CASSKREPYGYTF; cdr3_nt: TGTGCCAGCAGCAAACGGGAGCCATATGGCTACACCTTC
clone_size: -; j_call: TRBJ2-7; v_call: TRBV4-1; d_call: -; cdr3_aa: CASSQFTGSEQYF; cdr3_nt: TGCGCCAGCAGCCAGTTCACAGGGTCCGAGCAGTACTTC
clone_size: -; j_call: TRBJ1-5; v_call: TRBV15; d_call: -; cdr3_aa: CATSRTPFSNQPQHF; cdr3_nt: TGTGCCACCAGCAGAACTCCATTTAGCAATCAGCCCCAGCATTTT
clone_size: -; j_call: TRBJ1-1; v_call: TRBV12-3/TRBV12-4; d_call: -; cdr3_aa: CASSMDGMNTEAFF; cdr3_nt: TGTGCCAGCAGCATGGACGGAATGAACACTGAAGCTTTCTTT
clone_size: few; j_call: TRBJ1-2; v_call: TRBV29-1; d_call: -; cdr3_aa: CSVEEWGLDGYTF; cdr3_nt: TGCAGCGTTGAAGAGTGGGGGCTGGATGGCTACACCTTC
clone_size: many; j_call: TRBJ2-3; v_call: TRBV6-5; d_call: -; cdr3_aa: CASSRYTGRGTQYF; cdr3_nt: TGTGCCAGCAGTAGATATACGGGCCGCGGTACGCAGTATTTT
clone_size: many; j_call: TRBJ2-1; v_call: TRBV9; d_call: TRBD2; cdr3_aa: CASSPTSGTYNEQFF; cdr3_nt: TGTGCCAGCAGCCCTACTAGCGGGACCTACAATGAGCAGTTCTTC
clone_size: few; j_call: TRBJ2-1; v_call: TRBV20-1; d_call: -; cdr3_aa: CSAPRLGASSYNEQFF; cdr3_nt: TGCAGTGCCCCGCGGTTGGGTGCCAGCTCCTACAATGAGCAGTTCTTC
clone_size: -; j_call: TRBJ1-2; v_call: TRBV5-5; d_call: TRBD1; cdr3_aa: CASSPGQALANYGYTF; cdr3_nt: TGTGCCAGCAGCCCGGGACAGGCTTTGGCTAACTATGGCTACACCTTC
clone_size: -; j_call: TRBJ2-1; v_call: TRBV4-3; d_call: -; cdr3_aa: CASSQDIGGGLGEQFF; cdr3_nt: TGCGCCAGCAGCCAAGATATCGGAGGGGGCCTGGGTGAGCAGTTCTTC
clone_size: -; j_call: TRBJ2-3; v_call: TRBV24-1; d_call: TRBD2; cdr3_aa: CATSDGLVGTQYF; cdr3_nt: TGTGCCACCAGTGATGGACTAGTTGGTACGCAGTATTTT
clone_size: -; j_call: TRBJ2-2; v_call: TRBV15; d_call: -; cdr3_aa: CATSTPPGYDTGELFF; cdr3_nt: TGTGCCACCAGCACCCCACCGGGCTATGACACCGGGGAGCTGTTTTTT
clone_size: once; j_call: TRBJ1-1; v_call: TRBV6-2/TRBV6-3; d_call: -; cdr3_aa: CASSYRSYTEAFF; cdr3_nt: TGTGCCAGCAGTTACCGGAGCTACACTGAAGCTTTCTTT
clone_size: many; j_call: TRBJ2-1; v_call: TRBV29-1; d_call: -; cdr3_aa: CSVAGASTYNEQFF; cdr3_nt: TGCAGCGTTGCGGGGGCTTCGACCTACAATGAGCAGTTCTTC
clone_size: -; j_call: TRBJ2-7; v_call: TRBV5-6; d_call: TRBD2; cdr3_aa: CASSHGGLANSEQYF; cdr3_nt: TGTGCCAGCAGCCACGGGGGACTAGCGAACTCCGAGCAGTACTTC
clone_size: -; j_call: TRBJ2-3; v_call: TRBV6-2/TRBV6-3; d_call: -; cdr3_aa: CASSPPRGLADTQYF; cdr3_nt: TGTGCCAGCAGTCCCCCTCGAGGTCTCGCAGATACGCAGTATTTT
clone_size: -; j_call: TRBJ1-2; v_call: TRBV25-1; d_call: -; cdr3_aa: CASSVSGVLIGYTF; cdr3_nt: TGTGCCAGCAGTGTTTCGGGGGTGTTGATTGGCTACACCTTC
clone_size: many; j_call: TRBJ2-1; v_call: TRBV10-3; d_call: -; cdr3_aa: CAISEVPDGFSEQFF; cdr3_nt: TGTGCCATCAGTGAGGTACCTGACGGGTTTAGTGAGCAGTTCTTC
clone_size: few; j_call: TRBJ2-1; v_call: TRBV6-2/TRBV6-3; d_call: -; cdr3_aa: CASSPWDGHNEQFF; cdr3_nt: TGTGCCAGCAGTCCCTGGGACGGTCACAATGAGCAGTTCTTC
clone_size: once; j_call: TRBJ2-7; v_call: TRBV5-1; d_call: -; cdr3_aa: CASSPTGTRLYEQYF; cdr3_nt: TGCGCCAGCAGCCCCACCGGGACGAGACTTTACGAGCAGTACTTC
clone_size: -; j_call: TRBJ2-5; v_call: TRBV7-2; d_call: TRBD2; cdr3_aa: CASSLGVAGGERTQYF; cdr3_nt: TGTGCCAGCAGCTTGGGCGTCGCGGGGGGAGAAAGGACCCAGTACTTC
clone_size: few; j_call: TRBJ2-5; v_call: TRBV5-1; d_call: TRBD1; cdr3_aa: CASSHRDRTTQETQYF; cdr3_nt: TGCGCCAGCAGCCACCGGGACAGAACCACCCAAGAGACCCAGTACTTC
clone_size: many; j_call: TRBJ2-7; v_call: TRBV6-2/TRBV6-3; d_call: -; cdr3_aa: CASSYGGISYEQYF; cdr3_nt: TGTGCCAGCAGTTACGGCGGCATTTCCTACGAGCAGTACTTC
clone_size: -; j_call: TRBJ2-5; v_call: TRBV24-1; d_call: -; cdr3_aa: CATSDSIQETQYF; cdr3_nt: TGTGCCACCAGTGACTCAATCCAAGAGACCCAGTACTTC
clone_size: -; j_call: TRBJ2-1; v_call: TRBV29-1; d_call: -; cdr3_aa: CSVGMDYNEQFF; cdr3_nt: TGCAGCGTTGGTATGGACTACAATGAGCAGTTCTTC
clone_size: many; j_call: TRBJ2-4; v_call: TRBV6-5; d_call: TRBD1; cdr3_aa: CATTDRVLSKNIQYF; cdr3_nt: TGTGCCACAACTGACAGGGTGCTTTCCAAAAACATTCAGTACTTC
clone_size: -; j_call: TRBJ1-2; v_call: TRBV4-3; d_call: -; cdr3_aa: CASSQDPTGIYYGYTF; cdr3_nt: TGCGCCAGCAGCCAAGATCCAACAGGGATCTACTATGGCTACACCTTC
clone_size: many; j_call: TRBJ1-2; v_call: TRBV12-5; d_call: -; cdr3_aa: CASGFGGGSGYGYTF; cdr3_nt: TGTGCTAGTGGTTTCGGGGGAGGATCTGGCTATGGCTACACCTTC
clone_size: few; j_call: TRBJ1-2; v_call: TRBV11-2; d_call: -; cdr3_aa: CASSLELAFADGYTF; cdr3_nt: TGTGCCAGCAGCTTAGAGTTGGCATTCGCCGATGGCTACACCTTC
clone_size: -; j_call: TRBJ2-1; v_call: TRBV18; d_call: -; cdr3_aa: CASSQKAYYINEQFF; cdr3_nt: TGTGCCAGCTCCCAAAAGGCGTATTATATCAATGAGCAGTTCTTC
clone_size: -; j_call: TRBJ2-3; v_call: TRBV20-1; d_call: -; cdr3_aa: CSARRHGNTDTQYF; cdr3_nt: TGCAGTGCTAGGCGCCACGGAAACACAGATACGCAGTATTTT
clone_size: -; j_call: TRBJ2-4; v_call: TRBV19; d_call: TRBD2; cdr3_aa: CASRTSGSNNEQYF; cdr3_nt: TGTGCCAGTAGGACTAGCGGGAGTAATAATGAGCAGTACTTC
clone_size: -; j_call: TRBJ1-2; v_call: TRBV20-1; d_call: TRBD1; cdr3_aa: CSVPELTGDYGYTF; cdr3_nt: TGCAGTGTACCGGAACTGACAGGGGACTATGGCTACACCTTC
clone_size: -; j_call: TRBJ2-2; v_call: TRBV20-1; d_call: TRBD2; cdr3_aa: CSATSGTPNTGELFF; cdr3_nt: TGCAGTGCTACCAGCGGGACTCCTAACACCGGGGAGCTGTTTTTT
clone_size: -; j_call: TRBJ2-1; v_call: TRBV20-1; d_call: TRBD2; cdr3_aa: CSARRTSGPLGEQFF; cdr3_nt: TGCAGTGCTAGGAGGACTAGCGGACCGCTTGGTGAGCAGTTCTTC
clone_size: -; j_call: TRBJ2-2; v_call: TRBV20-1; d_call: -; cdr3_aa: CSAREGVGAFTGELFF; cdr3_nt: TGCAGTGCTAGAGAAGGGGTAGGGGCGTTCACCGGGGAGCTGTTTTTT
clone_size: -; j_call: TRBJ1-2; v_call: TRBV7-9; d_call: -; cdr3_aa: CASSLRSIGYTF; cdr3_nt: TGTGCCAGCAGCTTACGCAGCATCGGCTACACCTTC
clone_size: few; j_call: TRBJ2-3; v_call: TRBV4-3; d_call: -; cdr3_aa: CASSQSRSREGADTQYF; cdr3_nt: TGCGCCAGCAGCCAATCCCGTTCGAGGGAGGGGGCAGATACGCAGTATTTT
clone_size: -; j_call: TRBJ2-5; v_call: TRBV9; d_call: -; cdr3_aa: CASSAGRNQETQYF; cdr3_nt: TGTGCCAGCAGCGCCGGACGCAACCAAGAGACCCAGTACTTC
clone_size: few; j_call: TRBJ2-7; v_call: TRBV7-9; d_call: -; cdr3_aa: CASSLGVRYEQYF; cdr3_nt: TGTGCCAGCAGCTTAGGGGTGAGGTACGAGCAGTACTTC